The 23 T cell receptor beta chains presented below share a single source sample, sequenced in a study of early stage breast cancer tumors. Clones were sequenced by immunoSEQ multiplex PCR, and TCRdb holds only the in-frame ones, with some missing. Of approximately 70,000 clones in the sample, roughly 80% are singletons; the top ten hold 4.7%. Input material: blood. All receptors derive from a person in their 40s with breast cancer.

In its sample, this clone was seen once. The chain is built from TRBV11-1 and TRBJ2-2; TRBD2 matches at 8 bases. This CDR3 contains 17 residues. Trimming at V came to 5 bases and at J to 6 bases, leaving 14 bases not matched to a gene. Per germline, CDR1 SGHAT and CDR2 FQDESV (reference sequence). Here the CDR3 reads CASSPHLGVAGSGELFF. CDR3 sequence (DNA): TGTGCCAGCAGCCCCCACTTGGGGGTAGCGGGATCCGGGGAGCTGTTTTTT.

This clone was seen a few times. The chain couples TRBV2 to TRBJ1-2; D not certain. The CDR3 is 12 amino acids. V lost 3 bases, J lost 8 bases, and 10 bases lay in between. The germline V gene encodes CDR1 SNHLY and CDR2 FYNNEI. This chain's CDR3 is CASSELGGGYTF. CDR3 nucleotides: TGTGCCAGCAGTGAGCTGGGTGGAGGCTACACCTTC.

The rearrangement uses TRBV7-3 and TRBJ2-7; 7 bases agree with TRBD1. Germline V gives CDR1 SGHTA, CDR2 FQGTGA. The CDR3 loop spans 15 amino acids. V lost 0 bases, J lost 5 bases, and 7 bases stayed unmatched. In DNA form, the CDR3 reads TGTGCCAGCAGCTTAACTGGGCAGGGGGATGACGAGCAGTACTTC. It translates to CASSLTGQGDDEQYF.

This sequence joins TRBV13 and TRBJ2-7; D is ambiguous. The V end was cut by 5 bases, the J end by 3 bases, with 14 bases between. The CDR3 has 14 residues. Germline-derived CDR1 and CDR2 are PRHDT and FYEKMQ (reference sequence). In nucleotides, the CDR3 is TGTGCCAGCAGCCCCACCTTGCGGAGCTACGAGCAGTACTTC. Translating it yields CASSPTLRSYEQYF.

V and J are TRBV12-5 and TRBJ2-1; possibly TRBD1 for D (7 bases). CDR3 length equals 14 residues. Germline CDR1 reads LGHNT; CDR2 reads FRNRAP. Trimming stripped 5 bases from V and 6 bases from J, with 14 bases between. The CDR3, as DNA: TGTGCTAGTGGTGGCGGGACAGTCATCAATGAGCAGTTCTTC. Translation gives CASGGGTVINEQFF.

This clone was seen a few times. The V and J genes are TRBV19 and TRBJ2-7; a possible D gene is TRBD1 (6 bases). The ends were cut back, 5 bases at V and 2 bases at J, with 10 bases in the middle. This CDR3 spans 13 amino acids. The germline gives CDR1 LNHDA, CDR2 SQIVND (reference sequence). The CDR3 loop is CASSPDSPYEQYF. CDR3 nucleotides: TGTGCCAGTAGTCCGGACAGCCCCTACGAGCAGTACTTC.

Written as DNA, the CDR3 is TGTGCCAGCAGTTACCTAGGAGGGTATAAGGGTGAAAAACTGTTTTTT. Its translation: CASSYLGGYKGEKLFF. The chain carries TRBV6-6 and TRBJ1-4; D unresolved. Per germline, CDR1 MNHNY and CDR2 SVGAGI (reference sequence). The V and J ends lost 2 bases and 7 bases respectively, with 17 bases between them. This CDR3 region has 16 residues.

This clone was observed a handful of times. The gene calls are TRBV27 and TRBJ1-2; D is undetermined. Trimming took 8 bases from V and 9 from J, leaving 22 bases between them. The length of the CDR3 is 14 residues. Germline loops: CDR1 MNHEY, CDR2 SMNVEV (reference sequence). Here the CDR3 reads CASVPIRACRRYTF. The CDR3 DNA reads as TGTGCCAGCGTGCCAATCCGGGCCTGTAGGCGCTACACCTTC.

This chain links TRBV11-2 with TRBJ1-1; D is unclear. The CDR3 runs to 13 residues. The V end lost 6 bases, the J end lost 0 bases, and 8 bases lay between the germline ends. Looked up from germline, CDR1 is SGHAT and CDR2 is FQNNGV. CDR3 bases: TGTGCCAGCAGGTTAAATTTGAACACTGAAGCTTTCTTT. Translation: CASRLNLNTEAFF.

This chain uses TRBV5-5 with TRBJ2-7; D unclear. The germline V and J ends were trimmed by 4 bases and 1 base, with 12 bases remaining between them. Germline CDR1 SGHKS, CDR2 YYEKEE (reference sequence). This CDR3 is 14 amino acids long. In DNA, the CDR3 is TGTGCCAGCAGCCTGGAGTTCCAATCCTACGAGCAGTACTTC. Its translation: CASSLEFQSYEQYF.

The genes are TRBV10-2 and TRBJ2-1; 11 bases align to TRBD2. In germline, CDR1 is WSHSY, CDR2 SAAADI. The V gene end was trimmed by 6 bases and the J gene end by 2 bases; junction bases not matched to a gene: 3. The CDR3 consists of 15 residues. CDR3 DNA sequence: TGCGCCAGCAGCCTGACTAGCGGGACCTACAATGAGCAGTTCTTC. Protein product: CASSLTSGTYNEQFF.

V and J are TRBV5-1 and TRBJ2-3, with 14 nucleotides matching TRBD2. CDR3 length: 16 residues. V was pared by 0 bases and J by 6 bases, with 3 bases of the junction left unmatched. Germline loops: CDR1 SGHRS, CDR2 YFSETQ. CDR3 residues: CASSLGLAGGEDTQYF. Here the CDR3 DNA reads TGCGCCAGCAGCTTGGGACTAGCGGGAGGGGAGGATACGCAGTATTTT.

This chain connects TRBV5-1 to TRBJ1-4, with D possibly TRBD1 on 6 matching bases. V lost 4 bases and J lost 3, with 13 bases in between. CDR3 size: 15 residues. Germline-derived CDR1 and CDR2 are SGHRS and YFSETQ. This CDR3 is CASSPSGTPNEKLFF. CDR3 coding DNA: TGCGCCAGCAGCCCCTCCGGGACACCTAATGAAAAACTGTTTTTT.

V gene TRBV28 combines with J gene TRBJ2-7, with unresolved D. The CDR3 is made up of 13 amino acids. Germline V CDR1 and CDR2: MDHEN, SYDVKM. Trimming took 6 bases from V and 5 from J, leaving 14 bases between them. The CDR3 region is CASRSTALHEQYF. The DNA of the CDR3 is TGTGCCAGCAGATCAACCGCGTTGCACGAGCAGTACTTC.

The V gene is TRBV27, the J gene TRBJ2-1; 10 nucleotides line up with TRBD2. Germline lookup yields CDR1 MNHEY and CDR2 SMNVEV (reference sequence). V lost 5 bases, J lost 1 base, and 5 bases stayed unmatched. The CDR3 extends over 16 amino acids. In nucleotides, the CDR3 is TGTGCCAGCAGTATATTTAGCGGGAGGTCCTACAATGAGCAGTTCTTC. Its translation is CASSIFSGRSYNEQFF.

This chain uses TRBV7-3 with TRBJ2-6; D possibly corresponds to TRBD1 (6 bases). Germline values: CDR1 SGHTA, CDR2 FQGTGA. Trimming removed 3 bases at V and 0 bases at J, with 9 bases between. The CDR3 contains 16 residues. The CDR3 spells CASSFDRFSGANVLTF. The CDR3 bases are TGTGCCAGCAGCTTTGACAGGTTCTCTGGGGCCAACGTCCTGACTTTC.

This chain links TRBV6-6 with TRBJ2-1; D unclear. Germline V gene sequence: CDR1 MNHNY, CDR2 SVGAGI (reference sequence). The CDR3 loop spans 13 amino acids. V lost 0 bases, J lost 8 bases, and 8 bases lay in between. CDR3 in DNA: TGTGCCAGCAGTTACTCCCCAGCGTATGAGCAGTTCTTC. It codes for CASSYSPAYEQFF.

The CDR3: CASSFMGSTEAFF. CDR3 nucleotide sequence: TGTGCCAGCAGCTTTATGGGGAGCACTGAAGCTTTCTTT. V and J are TRBV5-5 and TRBJ1-1, with unresolved D. The CDR3 is made up of 13 amino acids. V lost 2 bases and J 4 bases, leaving 9 bases between the germline ends. Germline CDR1 SGHKS, CDR2 YYEKEE (reference sequence). The full variable domain, with the rest looked up from reference TRBV5-5 and TRBJ1-1, is DAGVTQSPTHLIKTRGQQVTLRCSPISGHKSVSWYQQVLGQGPQFIFQYYEKEERGRGNFPDRFSARQFPNYSSELNVNALLLGDSALYLCASSFMGSTEAFFGQGTRLTVV.

The chain couples TRBV7-8 to TRBJ1-4; 9 bases fit TRBD1. The CDR3 totals 15 residues. Germline lookup yields CDR1 SGHVS and CDR2 FQNEAQ. The V and J ends lost 5 bases and 8 bases, in that order; junction bases with no gene match: 9. CDR3 DNA sequence: TGTGCCAGCAGCCCCAGGGACAGGGTTAAAGAAAAACTGTTTTTT. It yields the protein CASSPRDRVKEKLFF. The variable domain in full, with the rest retrieved from reference TRBV7-8 and TRBJ1-4, is GAGVSQSPRYKVAKRGQDVALRCDPISGHVSLFWYQQALGQGPEFLTYFQNEAQLDKSGLPSDRFFAERPEGSVSTLKIQRTQQEDSAVYLCASSPRDRVKEKLFFGSGTQLSVL.

The count of this clone is one. This chain connects TRBV19 to TRBJ2-1; D gene unclear. Trimming took off 1 base at V and 6 bases at J, with 4 bases between the two ends. Germline CDR1 and CDR2: LNHDA and SQIVND (reference sequence). The CDR3 loop spans 12 amino acids. The CDR3 coding sequence is TGTGCCAGTAGTATAGTAGGCAATGAGCAGTTCTTC. It specifies CASSIVGNEQFF.

The J gene is TRBJ2-5, the V gene TRBV2; 7 nucleotides agree with TRBD2. Per the germline V gene, CDR1 is SNHLY and CDR2 is FYNNEI. V was pared by 3 bases and J by 9 bases, with 7 bases of the junction left unmatched. The CDR3 is 13 residues long. The CDR3 DNA sequence: TGTGCCAGCAGTGAGGCGGGCCGGGGGGCCCAGTACTTC. Its protein is CASSEAGRGAQYF.

V and J are TRBV7-9 and TRBJ1-2, with 9 bases aligning to TRBD1. Trimming took 4 bases from V and 7 from J; bases not matched to a gene: 4. The germline V gene has CDR1 SEHNR and CDR2 FQNEAQ (reference sequence). This CDR3 has 13 residues. This CDR3 is CASSSGTGSGYTF. The DNA for the CDR3 is TGTGCCAGCAGCTCCGGGACAGGGTCTGGCTACACCTTC. Looking up the rest from reference TRBV7-9 and TRBJ1-2 gives the full variable domain: DTGVSQNPRHKITKRGQNVTFRCDPISEHNRLYWYRQTLGQGPEFLTYFQNEAQLEKSRLLSDRFSAERPKGSFSTLEIQRTEQGDSAMYLCASSSGTGSGYTFGSGTRLTVV.

DNA for the CDR3: TGCGCCAGCAGCCACCGGACTGGACAATTCGGAAACACCATATATTTT. Protein: CASSHRTGQFGNTIYF. The chain uses TRBV5-1 and TRBJ1-3, with D possibly TRBD1 on 5 matching bases. CDR3 length: 16 residues. Germline V gene lookup returns CDR1 SGHRS and CDR2 YFSETQ. The V end was cut by 4 bases, the J end by 4 bases, with 18 bases between.